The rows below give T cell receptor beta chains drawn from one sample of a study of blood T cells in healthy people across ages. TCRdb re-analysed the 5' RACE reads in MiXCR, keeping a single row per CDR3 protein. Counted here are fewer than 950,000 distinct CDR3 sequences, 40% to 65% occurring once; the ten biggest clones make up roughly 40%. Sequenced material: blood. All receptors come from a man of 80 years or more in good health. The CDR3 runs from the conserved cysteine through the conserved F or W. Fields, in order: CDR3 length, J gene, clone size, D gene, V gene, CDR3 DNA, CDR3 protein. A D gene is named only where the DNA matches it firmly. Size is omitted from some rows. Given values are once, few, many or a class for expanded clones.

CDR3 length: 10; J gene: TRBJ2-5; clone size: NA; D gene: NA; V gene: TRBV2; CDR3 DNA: TGTGCCAGCAGTGTCAAGACCCAGTACTTC; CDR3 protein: CASSVKTQYF
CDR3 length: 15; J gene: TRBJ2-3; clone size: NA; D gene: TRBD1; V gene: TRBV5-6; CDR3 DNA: TGTGCCAGCAGACGTGGACAGGGGCACACAGATACGCAGTATTTT; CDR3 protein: CASRRGQGHTDTQYF
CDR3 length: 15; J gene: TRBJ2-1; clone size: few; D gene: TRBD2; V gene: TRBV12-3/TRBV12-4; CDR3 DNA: TGTGCCAGCAGCCCACTAGCGGAGACCTACAATGAGCAGTTCTTC; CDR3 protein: CASSPLAETYNEQFF
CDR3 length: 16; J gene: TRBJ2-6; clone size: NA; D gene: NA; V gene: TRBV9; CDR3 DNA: TGTGCCAGCAGCTCCCGGGTGGCCTCTGGGGCCAACGTCCTGACTTTC; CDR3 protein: CASSSRVASGANVLTF
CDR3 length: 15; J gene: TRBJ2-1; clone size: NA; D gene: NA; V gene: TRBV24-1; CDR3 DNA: TGTGCCACCAGTGATTTGCGTGGAGGGTTCCATGAGCAGTTCTTC; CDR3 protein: CATSDLRGGFHEQFF
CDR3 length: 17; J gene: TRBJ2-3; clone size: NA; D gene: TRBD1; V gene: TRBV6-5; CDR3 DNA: TGTGCCAGCAGTTACTCGCGTTCACAGGGGTTGACAGATACGCAGTATTTT; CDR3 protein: CASSYSRSQGLTDTQYF
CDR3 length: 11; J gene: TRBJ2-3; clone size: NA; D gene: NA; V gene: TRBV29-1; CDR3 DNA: TGCAGCGTGGTAGGGAACAGATACGCGTATTTT; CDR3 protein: CSVVGNRYAYF
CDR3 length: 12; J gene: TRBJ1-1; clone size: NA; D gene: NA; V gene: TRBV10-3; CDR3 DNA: TGTGCCACTAAGTTCGGAAACACTGAAGCTTTCTTT; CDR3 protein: CATKFGNTEAFF
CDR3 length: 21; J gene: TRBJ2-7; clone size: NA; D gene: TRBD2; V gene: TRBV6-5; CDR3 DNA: TGTGCCAGCAGTTACTCCTCCGGGGCCCGGGGACTAGCGGGAGTAAGCTACGAGCAGTACTTC; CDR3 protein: CASSYSSGARGLAGVSYEQYF
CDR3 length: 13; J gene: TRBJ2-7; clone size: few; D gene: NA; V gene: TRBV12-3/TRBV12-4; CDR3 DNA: TGTGCCAGCACCCTGGGGGGCGCCTACGAGCAGTACTTC; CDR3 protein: CASTLGGAYEQYF
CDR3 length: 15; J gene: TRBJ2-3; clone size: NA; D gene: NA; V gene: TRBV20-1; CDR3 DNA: TGCAGTGCTAGAGATCAGGACAGAAACACAGATACGCAGTATTTT; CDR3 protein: CSARDQDRNTDTQYF
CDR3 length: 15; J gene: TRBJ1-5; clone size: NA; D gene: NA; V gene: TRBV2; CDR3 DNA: TGTGCCAGCAGCAGTCGGCAAGTTGGCAATCAGCCCCAGCATTTT; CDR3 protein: CASSSRQVGNQPQHF
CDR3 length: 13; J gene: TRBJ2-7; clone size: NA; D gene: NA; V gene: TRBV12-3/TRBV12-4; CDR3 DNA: TGTGCCAGCACCGCCGGGGTTCCCTACGAGCAGTACTTC; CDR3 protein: CASTAGVPYEQYF
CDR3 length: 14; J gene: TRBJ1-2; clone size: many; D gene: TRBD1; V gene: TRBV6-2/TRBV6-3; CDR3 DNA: TGTGCCAGCAGCCAACCCGGGACAGCGTATGGCTACACCTTC; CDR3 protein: CASSQPGTAYGYTF
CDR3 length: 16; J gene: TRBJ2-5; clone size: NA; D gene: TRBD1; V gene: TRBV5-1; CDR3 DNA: TGCGCCAGCACCCCGGTGGGGGGACAGGGCATAGAGACCCAGTACTTC; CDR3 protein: CASTPVGGQGIETQYF
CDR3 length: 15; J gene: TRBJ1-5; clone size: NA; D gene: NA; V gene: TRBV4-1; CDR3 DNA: TGCGCCAGCAGCCAAGAAGGAGGCAGGGGTCAGCCCCAGCATTTT; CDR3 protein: CASSQEGGRGQPQHF
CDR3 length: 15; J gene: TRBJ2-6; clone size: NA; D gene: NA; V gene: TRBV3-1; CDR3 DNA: TGTGCCAGCAGCCAACACCGCTCTGGGGCCAACGTCCTGACTTTC; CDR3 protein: CASSQHRSGANVLTF
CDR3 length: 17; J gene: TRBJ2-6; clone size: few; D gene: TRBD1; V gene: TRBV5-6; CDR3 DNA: TGTGCCAGCAGCATCCGGGACAGGGGGCCTGGGGCCAACGTCCTGACTTTC; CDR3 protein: CASSIRDRGPGANVLTF
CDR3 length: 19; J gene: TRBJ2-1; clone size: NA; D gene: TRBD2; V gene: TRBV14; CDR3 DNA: TGTGCCAGCAGCCCATTAGCGGGAGTACTTCCAGCCTCTCACAATGAGCAGTTCTTC; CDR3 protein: CASSPLAGVLPASHNEQFF
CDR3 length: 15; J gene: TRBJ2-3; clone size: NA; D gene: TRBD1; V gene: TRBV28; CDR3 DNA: TGTGCCAGCAGACAAAGTCAACTAGGGGACAGATACGCGTATTTT; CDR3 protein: CASRQSQLGDRYAYF
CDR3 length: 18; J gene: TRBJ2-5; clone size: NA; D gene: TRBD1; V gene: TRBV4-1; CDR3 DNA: TGCGCCAGCAGCCAAACGAGCACCGGGACAGGGCTCCAAGAGACCCAGTACTTC; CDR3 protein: CASSQTSTGTGLQETQYF
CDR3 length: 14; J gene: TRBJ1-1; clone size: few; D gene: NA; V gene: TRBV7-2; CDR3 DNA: TGTGCCAGCAGCATACGGACAGTGAACACTGAAGCTTTCTTT; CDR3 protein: CASSIRTVNTEAFF
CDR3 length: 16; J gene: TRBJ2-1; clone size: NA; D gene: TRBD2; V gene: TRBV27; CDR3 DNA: TGTGCCAGCAGTTTCCTATCGACTAGCACCTACAATGAGCAGTTCTTC; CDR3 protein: CASSFLSTSTYNEQFF
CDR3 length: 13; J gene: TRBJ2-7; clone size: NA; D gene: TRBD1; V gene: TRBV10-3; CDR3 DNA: TGTGCCATCAGTGAATTAGGGGGCGCCGAGCAGTACTTC; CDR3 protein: CAISELGGAEQYF
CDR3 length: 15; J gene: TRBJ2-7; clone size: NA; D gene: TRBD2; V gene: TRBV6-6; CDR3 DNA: TGTGCCAGCAGCCACGTGGGACTAGCGGGAGGCGAGCAGTACTTC; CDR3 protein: CASSHVGLAGGEQYF
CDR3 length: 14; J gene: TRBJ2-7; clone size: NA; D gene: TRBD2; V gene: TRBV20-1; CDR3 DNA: TGCAGTGCTAGAGAGCGGGAGACACTGGGAGAGCAGTACTTC; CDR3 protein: CSARERETLGEQYF
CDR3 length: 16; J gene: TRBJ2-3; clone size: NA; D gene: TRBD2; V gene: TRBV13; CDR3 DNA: TGTGCCAGCAGCAAAATAGCGGGAGGGAGCACAGATACGCAGTATTTT; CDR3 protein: CASSKIAGGSTDTQYF
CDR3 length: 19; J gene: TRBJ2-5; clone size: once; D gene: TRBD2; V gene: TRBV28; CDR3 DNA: TGTGCCAGCAGGTCTTATGTGGGGATAGCGGGAGCGGGGGGCAATGAGCAGTACTTC; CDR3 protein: CASRSYVGIAGAGGNEQYF
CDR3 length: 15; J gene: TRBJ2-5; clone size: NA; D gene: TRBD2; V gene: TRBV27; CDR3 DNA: TGTGCCAGCAGTTCCCCCGGGACTACTTACAATGAGCAGTACTTC; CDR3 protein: CASSSPGTTYNEQYF
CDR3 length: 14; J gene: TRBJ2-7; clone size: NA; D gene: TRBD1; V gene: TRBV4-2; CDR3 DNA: TGTGCCAGCAGCGCAAGGACAGGGGGCGACGAGCAGTACTTC; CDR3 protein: CASSARTGGDEQYF
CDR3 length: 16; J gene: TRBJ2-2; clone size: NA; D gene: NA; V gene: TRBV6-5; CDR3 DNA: TGTGCCAGCAGTTACTCACGGGAGTACGTAGGCGGGGAGCTGTTTTTT; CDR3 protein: CASSYSREYVGGELFF
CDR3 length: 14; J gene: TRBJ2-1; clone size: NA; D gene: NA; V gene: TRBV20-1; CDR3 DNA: TGCAGTGCTAGAGCCCTCCCCGGAGGCAATGAGCAGTTCTTC; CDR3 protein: CSARALPGGNEQFF